This T cell receptor beta chain was sequenced during a study of blood T cell repertoires in COVID-19. CDR1 SGHVS and CDR2 FQNEAQ come from the germline V gene. The CDR3 has 15 residues. Concerning this clone: A junction end diverges from the germline sequence, so it may reflect a read error.

Per the original data handling: Amplification from reference gene primers served as the basis for estimated nucleated cell counts. Repertoires were generated with immunoSEQ multiplex PCR, while TCRdb's copy carries only in-frame clones and drops some. The V and J calls and the clone size are those of that table, but D and trimming were determined from the DNA. The sample lists roughly 180,000 clones; 65% to 85% were seen once. The clonotype was recovered from a woman in her 40s with COVID-19, enrolled during active disease. Sequencing input: peripheral blood. The rearrangement joins TRBV7-8 to TRBJ1-1; D remains ambiguous. The CDR3 is CASSPSAGGIAEASF. CDR3 in DNA: TGTGCCAGCAGCCCCAGTGCAGGAGGGATCGCTGAAGCTTCCTTT.